Included here is one TCR beta chain sequence, with context. Some clones are missing from TCRdb's copy, which holds only in-frame ones; the method was immunoSEQ multiplex PCR. The sample yields around 140,000 clones, roughly 80% seen once. Per the germline V gene, CDR1 is SGDLS and CDR2 is YYNGEE. There are 14 residues in the CDR3. V lost 3 bases and J lost 4; bases outside the gene matches: 5. This record belongs to a study of blood T cell repertoires in COVID-19. Study-wide context: Spain, Italy and the United States supplied samples that represented acute and convalescent COVID-19.

This clonotype was sampled from a human donor in a cohort sampled during active COVID-19. The chain is built from TRBV9 and TRBJ1-2; 8 bases fit TRBD1. The sequenced sample was peripheral blood. This CDR3 is CASSEGQDTYGYTF. The CDR3 coding sequence is TGTGCCAGCAGCGAGGGACAGGACACCTATGGCTACACCTTC. Looking up the rest from reference TRBV9 and TRBJ1-2 gives the full variable domain: DSGVTQTPKHLITATGQRVTLRCSPRSGDLSVYWYQQSLDQGLQFLIQYYNGEERAKGNILERFSAQQFPDLHSELNLSSLELGDSALYFCASSEGQDTYGYTFGSGTRLTVV.